This T cell receptor (beta chain) was sequenced during a study of tissue T cells after allogeneic stem cell transplantation. This clone came up a few times. What it binds is unknown. Gene and germline names: mouse. The read is 1 residue too short to cover the CDR3 end, so that end is filled in from the germline J gene. CDR3 length: 17 amino acids. In germline, CDR1 is LGHNA, CDR2 YSYQKL. V gave up 0 bases and J gave up 4 bases; unmatched junction bases: 7. Broader study findings: Limitations included a small, clinically heterogeneous cohort and limited sampling depth. Some tissue clones might be persisting host cells; their alloreactivity or antigen specificity was not determined. In patients and mice, blood and spleen missed much of tissue repertoire. Motif-based clustering found tissue-specific repertoire signatures shared across patients, though few clones were shared.

Profiled with immunoSEQ multiplex PCR; TCRdb holds only in-frame clones, not every one. The sample consists of about 50,000 clones, 73% of them appearing once. The rearrangement links TRBV2 to TRBJ2-7; TRBD2 matches 12 bases. The clonotype originates from a pool of C57BL/6 mice in good health. Sequences were obtained from sorted cells pooled from one or two spleens. The CDR3 bases that were read are TGTGCCAGCAGCCAAGAGGGCCCGGGACTGGGGGGATATGAACAGTAC. This encodes CASSQEGPGLGGYEQY. Given in full, the CDR3 is CASSQEGPGLGGYEQYF.